The rows below give T cell receptor beta chains drawn from one sample of a study of T cell responses to AZD1222 COVID-19 vaccine. Repertoires were generated with immunoSEQ multiplex PCR, while TCRdb's copy carries only in-frame clones and drops some. The sample has fewer than 150,000 clones, approximately 84% seen once. Sample: peripheral blood, taken on day 0 of AZD1222 vaccination. These receptors were obtained from an adult in good health. The CDR3 runs from the conserved cysteine through the conserved F or W. The order of the fields is J gene, V gene, clone size, D gene, CDR3 DNA, CDR3 protein. A D gene is named only where the DNA matches it firmly. Clone size is given for some rows only: seen once, a few or many times, or a class if the clone is expanded.

>TRBJ1-1|TRBV25-1|NA|NA
TGTGCCAGCAGTTCTGGCCCGGCCACTGAAGCTTTCTTT
CASSSGPATEAFF
>TRBJ2-3|TRBV3-1/TRBV3-2|NA|TRBD2
TGTGCCAGCAGCCAAGAACCCCCTCTCTTAGCGGGGGGGCCCGGAGATACGCAGTATTTT
CASSQEPPLLAGGPGDTQYF
>TRBJ2-2|TRBV7-3|NA|TRBD2
TGTGCCAGCAGCTTGAACCCCTGGGTCCGGGCTAGCGGGGGCCCGAACACCGGGGAGCTGTTTTTT
CASSLNPWVRASGGPNTGELFF
>TRBJ1-3|TRBV29-1|NA|TRBD1
TGCAGCGTTGGGACAGGGGGCGGTTCTGGAAACACCATATATTTT
CSVGTGGGSGNTIYF
>TRBJ2-2|TRBV5-4|NA|NA
TGTGCCAGCAGCTTGGGGGGTGCCGGGGAGCTGTTTTTT
CASSLGGAGELFF
>TRBJ1-3|TRBV18|NA|NA
TGTGCCAGCTCACCACCTAGGGCCCCTGGAAACACCATATATTTT
CASSPPRAPGNTIYF
>TRBJ2-7|TRBV5-4|NA|TRBD1
TGTGCCAGCAGCACCCAGGGGGCACAGACCCCTTACTTC
CASSTQGAQTPYF
>TRBJ2-2|TRBV5-1|NA|NA
TGCGCCAGCAGCTTGGCCGTACAGGCGAACACCGGGGAGCTGTTTTTT
CASSLAVQANTGELFF
>TRBJ1-2|TRBV11-2|once|NA
TGTGCCAGCAGCCCCTGGTCACGAGCTAACTATGGCTACACCTTC
CASSPWSRANYGYTF
>TRBJ1-3|TRBV2|NA|NA
TGTGCCAGCAGTTTCGGGGCCCTGTCTGGAACCACCATATATTTT
CASSFGALSGTTIYF
>TRBJ1-1|TRBV3-1/TRBV3-2|once|NA
TGTGCCAGCAGCCAAGTAGAGGGAACTGAAGCTTTCTTT
CASSQVEGTEAFF
>TRBJ2-7|TRBV6-5|once|TRBD1
TGTGCCAGCAGTCCGCGGACAGGGACACCCTACGAGCAGTACTTC
CASSPRTGTPYEQYF
>TRBJ2-7|TRBV5-1|NA|NA
TGCGCCAGCAGGGAGGGAACCGTCTCCTCCTACGAGCAGTACTTC
CASREGTVSSYEQYF
>TRBJ1-2|TRBV5-4|NA|TRBD1
TGTGCCAGCAGCCAGGGGACAGGGGATAACTATGGCTACACCTTC
CASSQGTGDNYGYTF
>TRBJ1-1|TRBV19|NA|NA
TGTGCCAGTATTAAAAGACCGGGTCCTATGAACACTGAAGCTTTCTTT
CASIKRPGPMNTEAFF
>TRBJ1-5|TRBV18|NA|NA
TGTGCCAGCTCACCGCCCGGAGACGGGAATAGCAATCAGCCCCAGCATTTT
CASSPPGDGNSNQPQHF
>TRBJ1-2|TRBV18|NA|TRBD1
TGTGCCAGCTCTCACTTAACCGGGACAGGCCCTACAAGCTATGGCTACACCTTC
CASSHLTGTGPTSYGYTF